This TCR beta chain came from a study of early stage breast cancer tumors. Study context: About 70% of the 16 invasive tumors were ER+, PR+ and HER2-. Among approximately twelve ER+/PR+/HER2- tumors, eight were ductal, four lobular.

Study-level points and caveats: Bulk DNA sequencing of unsorted cells missed chain pairing and markers.

Trimming removed 0 bases at V and 5 bases at J, with 14 bases between. CDR1 PRHDT and CDR2 FYEKMQ come from the germline V gene (reference sequence). This CDR3 spans 15 amino acids. Each sample had two DNA replicates, 0.45 to 0.65 ug blood or roughly 1.5 ug tissue. Measured with immunoSEQ multiplex PCR; TCRdb has only the in-frame clones, and not every one. The repertoire has about 58,000 clones, about 80% of them found once; the top ten carry less than 4%. In the case of this clone: Its antigen is unidentified.

The chain links TRBV13 to TRBJ2-7, with D hard to call. The source of this sequence is a person aged 30-39 years with breast cancer. Specimen: blood. CDR3 loop: CASSLGTPESDEQYF. As DNA, the CDR3 is TGTGCCAGCAGCTTAGGGACTCCTGAGTCGGACGAGCAGTACTTC.